The 23 T cell receptor beta chains in this list originate from one sample, sequenced in a study of T cells in women clearing cervical HPV infection. Only in-frame clones appear in the TCRdb table, and some are missing; sequencing was by immunoSEQ multiplex PCR. This sample's clone table lists some 30,000 clones. The specimen sequenced was blood buffy coat. Receptor source: a woman aged 18-70 years with a cervical HPV16 infection that either progressed to CIN3+ or cleared (not recorded which).

On this clone itself: The read terminates 3 residues before the CDR3 end, so the remaining end is supplied by the germline J gene. The rearrangement joins TRBV5-1 to TRBJ2-2, with a tentative D call TRBD2 (6 bases). Germline V gene lookup returns CDR1 SGHRS and CDR2 YFSETQ. CDR3 length: 13 residues. Deletions cut 7 bases from V and 4 bases from J, with 11 bases between. CDR3 DNA (partial): TGCGCCAGCGACCGGGGGAGCACCGGGGAG. This gives the protein CASDRGSTGE. The CDR3 reads in full as CASDRGSTGELFF.

Turning to this clone: The CDR3 extends 3 residues past the end of the read, so its final part is completed from the germline J gene. This chain links TRBV12-3 or TRBV12-4 with TRBJ1-1, with D perhaps TRBD1 (5 bases). The CDR3 is 14 amino acids. V was cut by 7 bases and J by 2 bases, with 14 bases left in between. The DNA read from the CDR3 is TGTGCCAGCACCACCTCGGGGGTCAACACTGAA. Protein sequence: CASTTSGVNTE. The full CDR3 protein is CASTTSGVNTEAFF.

With respect to this clone: The read finishes 3 residues shy of the CDR3 end, and the germline J gene is used to complete it. This chain connects TRBV5-1 to TRBJ1-4; a weak D match, TRBD1 (6 bases). Germline lookup yields CDR1 SGHRS and CDR2 YFSETQ. The CDR3 contains 15 residues. Between the trimmed V and J ends, which lost 1 base and 5 bases, there was a span of 12 bases. The part of the CDR3 DNA that was read is TGCGCCAGCAGCTTGAACCGGCAGGGGAATGAAAAA. Protein sequence: CASSLNRQGNEK. The entire CDR3 is CASSLNRQGNEKLFF.

Comment on this clone: The CDR3 end falls 3 residues outside the read, so it is completed with the germline J gene. J is TRBJ1-3 and V is TRBV20-1; D is possibly TRBD1 (6 bases). Germline assignment: CDR1 DFQATT and CDR2 SNEGSKA (reference sequence). CDR3 length: 13 amino acids. Trimming shortened V by 6 bases and J by 2 bases, and 11 bases separated the two germline ends. Incomplete CDR3 DNA: TGCAGTGCGGTAAAGGGGGCTGGAAACACC. Translating it yields CSAVKGAGNT. The entire CDR3 protein is CSAVKGAGNTIYF.

Comment on this clone: The junction does not match germline at one end; this may be a read error. The sequenced fragment ends 3 residues before the CDR3 boundary, so the rest is inferred from the germline J gene. This specimen includes other DNA sequences encoding the same CDR3. J is TRBJ1-3 and V is TRBV18, with D possibly matching TRBD1 (5 bases). Germline-derived CDR1 and CDR2 are KGHSH and LQKENI. The CDR3 sequence is 15 residues long. The sequenced part of the CDR3 DNA is TGTGCCAGCTCACCACAGCAGGGAGCTGGAAACACT. Residues: CASSPQQGAGNT. The CDR3 as a whole reads CASSPQQGAGNTIYF.

Remarks on this clone: The CDR3 end falls 3 residues outside the read, so it is completed with the germline J gene. V and J are TRBV18 and TRBJ1-5; no clear D. The CDR3 has 15 residues. Germline values: CDR1 KGHSH, CDR2 LQKENI. V was clipped by 3 bases and J by 3 bases, with 12 bases between them. The part of the CDR3 DNA that was read is TGTGCCAGCTCACCCGAGGCGGCAGACAATCAGCCC. It codes for CASSPEAADNQP. In full, the CDR3 reads CASSPEAADNQPQHF.

About this clone: The read stops 3 residues short of the end of the CDR3; the missing end is completed from the germline J gene. The chain links TRBV30 to TRBJ2-1; 9 bases align to TRBD2. V shed 2 bases, J shed 9 bases, and the junction held 11 bases outside the gene matches. The CDR3 is made up of 15 amino acids. CDR1 GTSNPN and CDR2 SVGIG come from the germline V gene (reference sequence). CDR3 amino acids: CAWSSKRGATGEQFF. The CDR3 bases that were read are TGTGCCTGGAGTTCAAAGCGGGGGGCCACGGGTGAG.

On this clone: The read terminates 3 residues ahead of where the CDR3 ends, so the germline J gene completes it. This chain uses TRBV7-2 with TRBJ1-2; D not resolved. Per germline, CDR1 SGHTA and CDR2 FQGNSA. The CDR3 spans 13 residues. The CDR3 sequence: CASSLNGNYDYTF. The CDR3 DNA, read in part, is TGTGCCAGCAGCTTAAACGGAAACTACGAC.

On this clone itself: The read ends 3 residues shy of where the CDR3 ends; the end is completed using the germline J gene. The chain links TRBV27 to TRBJ2-1; D ambiguous. Germline V CDR1 and CDR2: MNHEY, SMNVEV (reference sequence). The CDR3 spans 13 residues. The V end lost 5 bases, the J end lost 2 bases, and 7 bases lay between the germline ends. CDR3 sequence reads: CASSPRTYNEQFF. CDR3 bases read: TGTGCCAGCAGTCCCAGAACCTACAATGAG.

The part of the CDR3 DNA that was read is TGCAGCGTTGCGAGCGGATACTACGAG. It specifies CSVASGYYE. The full CDR3 protein reads CSVASGYYEQYF. The chain uses TRBV29-1 and TRBJ2-7, with D possibly TRBD2 on 5 matching bases. The CDR3 end falls 3 residues outside the read, so it is completed with the germline J gene. CDR1 SQVTM and CDR2 ANQGSEA come from the germline V gene. The ends were cut back, 4 bases at V and 3 bases at J, with 10 bases in the middle. This CDR3 is 12 amino acids long.

Points on this clone: The read ends 3 residues shy of where the CDR3 ends; the end is completed using the germline J gene. V usage is TRBV20-1 and J usage is TRBJ2-3; 7 bases agree with TRBD2. The ends lost 0 bases at V and 4 bases at J; junction bases unmatched: 4. Germline V CDR1 and CDR2: DFQATT, SNEGSKA (reference sequence). The CDR3 spans 14 residues. CDR3 DNA (partial): TGCAGTGCTAGAGATGCGACTAGCCCAGATACG. It specifies CSARDATSPDT. The full CDR3 protein is CSARDATSPDTQYF.

Notes on this clone: The read stops 3 residues short of the end of the CDR3; the missing end is completed from the germline J gene. The chain combines TRBV20-1 with TRBJ2-7; 8 bases fit TRBD1. V trimming: 4 bases; J trimming: 4 bases; junction bases outside the gene matches: 12. The germline CDR1 and CDR2 sequences are DFQATT and SNEGSKA (reference sequence). CDR3 length: 15 residues. The CDR3 protein is CSATDLRTGIYEQYF. The part of the CDR3 DNA that was read is TGCAGTGCTACCGACCTACGGACAGGGATATACGAG.

Points on this clone: The CDR3 is cut off 3 residues early in the read; its end comes from the germline J gene. The rearrangement uses TRBV28 and TRBJ2-2; possible D gene TRBD1, 6 bases. CDR3 length: 14 residues. Germline values: CDR1 MDHEN, CDR2 SYDVKM. V lost 6 bases and J lost 4, with 12 bases in between. Partial CDR3 DNA: TGTGCCAGCAGGGAAACAGGGTCCACCGGGGAG. The encoded protein is CASRETGSTGE. The whole CDR3 reads CASRETGSTGELFF.

As concerns this clone: The CDR3 is cut off 3 residues early in the read; its end comes from the germline J gene. The rearrangement uses TRBV30 and TRBJ1-1; 8 nucleotides match TRBD1. CDR3 length equals 15 residues. Germline CDR1 reads GTSNPN; CDR2 reads SVGIG (reference sequence). The CDR3: CAWSLPDRDADEAFF. CDR3 DNA, as far as it was read: TGTGCCTGGAGTCTCCCGGACAGGGATGCCGACGAG.

For this clone: The read ends 3 residues before the CDR3 terminus; that terminus is restored from the germline J gene. Other DNA sequences in this sample translate to the same CDR3. The J gene is TRBJ1-1, the V gene TRBV20-1, with a weak D call TRBD1 (6 bases). Trimming removed 0 bases from V and 0 bases from J, with 14 bases in between. Germline V CDR1 and CDR2: DFQATT, SNEGSKA (reference sequence). The CDR3 runs to 16 residues. The sequenced CDR3 bases are TGCAGTGCTAGAGATCTAGCAGGGGACATGAACACTGAA. It codes for CSARDLAGDMNTE. The full CDR3 protein reads CSARDLAGDMNTEAFF.

As regards this clone: The read terminates 3 residues before the CDR3 end, so the remaining end is supplied by the germline J gene. The gene calls are TRBV2 and TRBJ1-1; no clear D. Germline CDR1 and CDR2: SNHLY and FYNNEI. The CDR3 totals 13 residues. Trimming pared 7 bases from V and 2 bases from J, leaving 11 bases between. Partial CDR3 DNA: TGTGCCAGCATGGTCTACAGAAACACTGAA. Protein: CASMVYRNTE. The complete CDR3 protein is CASMVYRNTEAFF. The full variable domain, rest sourced from reference TRBV2 and TRBJ1-1, is EPEVTQTPSHQVTQMGQEVILRCVPISNHLYFYWYRQILGQKVEFLVSFYNNEISEKSEIFDDQFSVERPDGSNFTLKIRSTKLEDSAMYFCASMVYRNTEAFFGQGTRLTVV.

The CDR3 sequence is CSARAGLRGYTF. CDR3 bases read: TGCAGTGCTAGGGCGGGGCTACGAGGC. The genes are TRBV20-1 and TRBJ1-2, with D tentatively TRBD1 (5 bases). With the read ending 3 residues before the CDR3 end, the germline J gene is used to fill in that end. This CDR3 spans 12 amino acids. Germline V gives CDR1 DFQATT, CDR2 SNEGSKA (reference sequence).

The CDR3 is CATGGSGKAEAFF. The sequenced part of the CDR3 DNA is TGTGCCACCGGAGGGTCAGGGAAGGCTGAA. The rearrangement uses TRBV10-3 and TRBJ1-1; weak D call: TRBD1 (5 bases). The read ends 3 residues shy of where the CDR3 ends; the end is completed using the germline J gene. The CDR3 length is 13 residues. Trimming removed 10 bases from V and 6 bases from J, with 18 bases in between. Germline V gene sequence: CDR1 ENHRY, CDR2 SYGVKD.

In the case of this clone: With the read ending 3 residues before the CDR3 end, the germline J gene is used to fill in that end. V usage is TRBV20-1 and J usage is TRBJ2-5, with D perhaps TRBD1 or TRBD2 (5 bases each). The CDR3 length is 15 residues. CDR1 is DFQATT and CDR2 is SNEGSKA in the germline V gene (reference sequence). The V gene lost 1 base and the J gene lost 5 bases, with 17 bases spanning the gap. Here the CDR3 reads CSARVGGARGETQYF. The DNA read from the CDR3 is TGCAGTGCTAGAGTGGGTGGGGCCAGAGGGGAGACC.

To note about this clone: The missing CDR3 end, 3 residues past where the read stops, is filled in from the germline J gene. The chain has TRBV19 and TRBJ2-2; TRBD1 matches 11 bases. The CDR3 runs 22 residues. CDR1 is LNHDA, CDR2 SQIVND, per germline (reference sequence). Losses at the gene ends were 5 bases for V and 0 bases for J; bases not matched to a gene: 20. CDR3 DNA (partial): TGTGCCAGTAGTCTCCGCCGGGACAGGGGGATCTATACGAATACGAACACCGGGGAG. Its protein is CASSLRRDRGIYTNTNTGE. The CDR3 in its entirety is CASSLRRDRGIYTNTNTGELFF.

Points on this clone: The CDR3 end lies 3 residues beyond the end of the read and is filled in from the germline J gene. V and J are TRBV12-5 and TRBJ2-3; TRBD2 is a possible D gene (6 bases). This CDR3 is 13 amino acids long. Trimming removed 7 bases at V and 3 bases at J, with 11 bases between. Germline values: CDR1 LGHNT, CDR2 FRNRAP. The CDR3 is CASASSGTDTQYF. CDR3 DNA (partial): TGTGCTAGTGCTTCGAGCGGGACAGATACG.

Comments on this clone: The CDR3 extends 3 residues past the end of the read, so its final part is completed from the germline J gene. The genes are TRBV18 and TRBJ2-5; 7 positions match TRBD1. Losses at the gene ends were 8 bases for V and 0 bases for J; bases not matched to a gene: 9. The CDR3 is 15 amino acids. Germline CDR1 is KGHSH and CDR2 is LQKENI. CDR3 sequence: CASTFGQAYQETQYF. The sequenced part of the CDR3 DNA is TGTGCCAGCACCTTTGGACAGGCGTACCAAGAGACC.

As regards this clone: With the read ending 3 residues before the CDR3 end, the germline J gene is used to fill in that end. V gene TRBV11-2 combines with J gene TRBJ2-1; tentatively, D is TRBD2 (6 bases). Trimming removed 0 bases at V and 4 bases at J, with 10 bases between. This CDR3 has 15 amino acids. From germline, CDR1 is SGHAT and CDR2 FQNNGV. The CDR3 spells CASSLEGLLYNEQFF. The DNA read from the CDR3 is TGTGCCAGCAGCTTAGAGGGACTCTTATACAATGAG.